The 17 T cell receptor beta chains reported below all come from one sample, sequenced in a study of human T cells and chemical hapten exposure. As to time point: patch test 2, 6 weeks after DPC sensitization. Treatment meaning: therapeutic diphenylcyclopropenone sensitization with weekly scalp DPC. TCRdb passed the RACE reads through MiXCR, listing each CDR3 protein once. The repertoire holds about 400,000 distinct CDR3 sequences, about 6.3% seen once, with around 6.1% in the top ten. This specimen consisted of whole blood, obtained in connection with sensitization to the hapten diphenylcyclopropenone (DPC). The source is a young woman with alopecia areata. Some clones in this sample may be carry-over from other donors' samples.

For this clonotype: A much larger clone is a single base away; this may be a read error. CDR3 sequence reads: CASSPSDRANTEAFF. In nucleotides, the CDR3 is TGCGCCAGCAGCCCATCAGACAGGGCGAACACTGAAGCTTTCTTT. The genes are TRBV4-1 and TRBJ1-1, with 7 bases fitting TRBD1. The CDR3 extends over 15 amino acids. V shed 4 bases, J shed 1 base, and the junction held 6 bases outside the gene matches. The germline V gene encodes CDR1 MGHRA and CDR2 YSYEKL.

This clonotype was detected once. This rearrangement joins TRBV13 to TRBJ2-5; D is ambiguous. Germline V gene lookup returns CDR1 PRHDT and CDR2 FYEKMQ (reference sequence). V dropped 0 bases and J dropped 1 base, with 6 bases sitting between them. The CDR3 spans 14 residues. The CDR3 nucleotides are TGTGCCAGCAGCTTAGGGCGACGCCAAGAGACCCAGTACTTC. The encoded protein is CASSLGRRQETQYF.

V usage is TRBV6-1 and J usage is TRBJ2-7; 9 bases match TRBD1. Germline trimming cut 4 bases from V and 6 bases from J; bases unmatched to any gene: 13. The CDR3 has 16 residues. Germline V gene lookup returns CDR1 MNHNS and CDR2 SASEGT. CDR3 sequence reads: CASSAKPGQGWPEQYF. Written as DNA, the CDR3 is TGTGCCAGCAGTGCCAAACCGGGACAGGGTTGGCCCGAGCAGTACTTC.

In its sample, this clonotype was seen many times. The V and J genes are TRBV7-2 and TRBJ1-2; D call uncertain. Germline V gene data show CDR1 as SGHTA and CDR2 as FQGNSA. With 0 bases removed from V and 8 bases from J, the gap between germline ends came to 7 bases. The CDR3 length is 12 residues. CDR3 coding DNA: TGTGCCAGCAGCTTAGCCGGCGGCGGCTACACCTTC. Amino acids: CASSLAGGGYTF.

This clonotype was detected ten times or more. The J gene is TRBJ1-2, the V gene TRBV7-9; the D is unclear. The CDR3 contains 12 residues. Germline V gene sequence: CDR1 SEHNR, CDR2 FQNEAQ (reference sequence). V lost 6 bases and J 4 bases, leaving 9 bases between the germline ends. CDR3 DNA sequence: TGTGCCAGCAGTGACGGCAGCTATGGCTACACCTTC. Encoded protein: CASSDGSYGYTF.

V gene TRBV7-9 combines with J gene TRBJ2-3; no clear D. The CDR3 contains 12 residues. V lost 6 bases, J lost 6 bases, and 10 bases lay in between. Looked up from germline, CDR1 is SEHNR and CDR2 is FQNEAQ (reference sequence). CDR3 amino acids: CASRFDTDTQYF. The CDR3 region has the DNA TGTGCCAGCAGGTTCGACACCGATACGCAGTATTTT.

This clonotype was detected only a few times. The chain is built from TRBV18 and TRBJ1-2; 7 nucleotides match TRBD1. The CDR3 length is 17 residues. Per germline, CDR1 KGHSH and CDR2 LQKENI. The trim removed 3 bases at V and 0 bases at J, leaving 10 bases unmatched. The CDR3 region is CASSPSPQGGSNYGYTF. CDR3 DNA sequence: TGTGCCAGCTCACCGAGCCCCCAGGGGGGATCTAACTATGGCTACACCTTC.

The chain has TRBV12-3 or TRBV12-4 and TRBJ1-2; 7 bases are a match to TRBD1. The CDR3 is 13 amino acids. Trimming at V came to 8 bases and at J to 6 bases, leaving 9 bases not matched to a gene. Here the CDR3 DNA reads TGTGCCAGCGGCGAGACAGGGCTTCATGGCTACACCTTC. This gives the protein CASGETGLHGYTF.

This chain links TRBV7-2 with TRBJ1-1; D perhaps matches TRBD1 (5 bases). The CDR3 totals 13 residues. The V gene lost 6 bases and the J gene lost 7 bases, with 15 bases spanning the gap. In germline, CDR1 is SGHTA, CDR2 FQGNSA. The CDR3 region has the DNA TGTGCCAGCAGGGGGCCCAGGTACGGTGAAGCTTTCTTT. Protein sequence: CASRGPRYGEAFF.

V gene TRBV20-1 combines with J gene TRBJ2-7; 14 bases are a match to TRBD2. This CDR3 has 14 amino acids. With 4 bases clipped from V and 4 bases from J, the junction kept 3 bases outside the gene matches. CDR1 DFQATT and CDR2 SNEGSKA come from the germline V gene (reference sequence). The CDR3 DNA is TGCAGTGCTATACGGACTAGCGGGGGGTACGAGCAGTACTTC. This codes for CSAIRTSGGYEQYF.

This clonotype was observed many times. The chain couples TRBV4-3 to TRBJ2-1; 7 positions agree with TRBD1. Germline CDR1 and CDR2: LGHNA and YSLEER. V gave up 5 bases and J gave up 0 bases; unmatched junction bases: 7. This CDR3 has 16 amino acids. The CDR3 region has the DNA TGCGCCAGCAGCTTAGACAGGGTTAGCTCCTACAATGAGCAGTTCTTC. Residues: CASSLDRVSSYNEQFF.

The V call is TRBV7-2, the J call TRBJ2-1, with 9 nucleotides matching TRBD1. This CDR3 spans 15 amino acids. With V trimmed by 4 bases and J by 2 bases, 3 bases remained unmatched. The germline gives CDR1 SGHTA, CDR2 FQGNSA. CDR3 region: CASSSRDRAYNEQFF. The CDR3 region has the DNA TGTGCCAGCAGCTCCCGGGACAGGGCCTACAATGAGCAGTTCTTC.

This clonotype was counted at least ten times. V gene TRBV20-1 combines with J gene TRBJ1-6; 7 bases align to TRBD1. The CDR3 consists of 14 residues. Per the germline V gene, CDR1 is DFQATT and CDR2 is SNEGSKA (reference sequence). V lost 0 bases, J lost 10 bases, and 6 bases stayed unmatched. CDR3 bases: TGCAGTGCTAGAGAGACAGGGAGGGGGTCACCCCTCCACTTT. This encodes CSARETGRGSPLHF.

The chain links TRBV6-2 or TRBV6-3 to TRBJ2-3; 8 positions agree with TRBD2. This CDR3 is 18 amino acids long. Germline V lookup: CDR1 MNHEY, CDR2 SVGEGT. V shed 4 bases, J shed 11 bases, and the junction held 23 bases outside the gene matches. The CDR3 loop is CASSFLPTLAGTRYGQYF. CDR3 coding DNA: TGTGCCAGCAGTTTCCTACCCACCCTAGCGGGTACGAGATACGGGCAGTATTTT.

This clonotype was seen many times. This sequence joins TRBV7-9 and TRBJ1-4; D gene unclear. The CDR3 loop spans 15 amino acids. Trimming shortened V by 6 bases and J by 5 bases, and 16 bases separated the two germline ends. Germline CDR1 is SEHNR and CDR2 is FQNEAQ (reference sequence). The CDR3 is CASSPGQSLNEKLFF. In DNA form, the CDR3 reads TGTGCCAGCAGTCCTGGTCAGTCGCTAAATGAAAAACTGTTTTTT.

The table lists this clonotype with a few counts. This chain joins TRBV7-2 and TRBJ1-2; D unresolved. The germline V gene encodes CDR1 SGHTA and CDR2 FQGNSA. V shed 4 bases and J shed 5 bases, with 20 bases lying between them. The CDR3 has 16 residues. The CDR3 DNA follows: TGTGCCAGCAGCTCCGCCCTGCAAGGGCCTTTTTATGGCTACACCTTC. Its protein is CASSSALQGPFYGYTF.

This clonotype showed up just a few times. In DNA form, the CDR3 reads TGCGCCAGCAGCCAAGGGAGAGAGGAGGACTACGAGCAGTACTTC. Its protein product is CASSQGREEDYEQYF. The chain is built from TRBV4-3 and TRBJ2-7; D is perhaps TRBD2 (5 bases). The germline V gene has CDR1 LGHNA and CDR2 YSLEER. This CDR3 comprises 15 residues. Trimming removed 1 base at V and 3 bases at J, with 13 bases between.